This entry features one T cell receptor (beta chain) sequence. Antigen specificity is unknown. These data belong to a study of cytomegalovirus exposure and HLA in healthy donors. Study-level results: Accurate prediction of HLA-A and HLA-B alleles (for most subjects) was reportedly achieved from TCR beta sequences. In a later analysis, TCR beta V- and J-gene trimming was associated with a missense DCLRE1C variant. In the analysis, some V segments, TRBV6-2 and TRBV6-3 included, were excluded as indistinguishable. The study designated 150 or so TCR beta chains cytomegalovirus-associated.

PCR amplification relied on 60 Vbeta primers (plus 13 Jbeta primers). Repertoires were generated with immunoSEQ multiplex PCR, while TCRdb's copy carries only in-frame clones and drops some. The profile covers 30,000 to 40,000 clones, with 75% to 85% appearing a single time and around 3.6% taken by the ten largest. The germline V gene has CDR1 MNHEY and CDR2 SMNVEV (reference sequence). The CDR3 covers 12 residues. The V end was cut by 2 bases, the J end by 6 bases, with 8 bases between. This chain uses TRBV27 with TRBJ2-7; the D gene is possibly TRBD2 (5 bases). This TCR was sampled from a woman aged 18-35 years in good health and CMV-seronegative. Sequencing was performed on PBMCs. CDR3 bases: TGTGCCAGCAGTTTAGAGGGCGGCGAGCAGTACTTC. This encodes CASSLEGGEQYF.